The sequence of this T cell receptor beta chain was determined in a study of response to subunit inactivated influenza vaccine. Study-level points and caveats: It was the authors' suggestion that each seasonal influenza vaccination recruits few new T cells.

Each CDR3 protein is one row after TCRdb ran MiXCR on the RT-PCR reads. The table includes approximately 680,000 distinct CDR3 sequences, roughly 14% detected once. From germline, CDR1 is SGHTA and CDR2 FQGTGA. The CDR3 is made up of 15 amino acids. Losses at the gene ends were 5 bases for V and 6 bases for J; bases not matched to a gene: 8. About this clonotype itself: Its specificity is unknown.

The TCR comes from a man aged 45 to 65 who received an inactivated influenza vaccine. The V call is TRBV7-3, the J call TRBJ2-3; 10 bases align to TRBD1. The specimen was PBMCs from blood, collected 11 to 12 days after vaccination. The CDR3 loop is CASSQTGGAADTQYF. The CDR3 coding sequence is TGTGCCAGCAGCCAGACAGGGGGCGCCGCGGATACGCAGTATTTT.